This T cell receptor beta chain was identified during a study of shared clonotypes between healthy human individuals. Turning to this clone: The antigen is unknown.

Overall study findings and caveats: It was observed that roughly 4.8% of naive CD4 clonotypes were shared across several donors. Large sequencing depth failed to make sorted-subset sequencing complete, rarefaction showed.

The table came from immunoSEQ multiplex PCR; TCRdb's copy has only in-frame clones and leaves some out. Of over 750,000 clones in the sample, around 96% are singletons; the top ten hold about 0.22%. CD45RO negativity and positive selection for CCR7 defined naive CD8 cells, a population that excluded terminally differentiated effector memory CD45RA+ cells. The V and J ends lost 6 bases and 6 bases respectively, with 8 bases between them. The CDR3 is made up of 11 amino acids. CDR1 is MNHEY and CDR2 is SVGAGI in the germline V gene. This clonotype was sampled from a man aged 30 to 45 in good health. Input material: naive CD8+ T cells sorted from blood. The chain carries TRBV6-5 and TRBJ1-2; D is undetermined. The CDR3, as DNA: TGTGCCAGCAGCACCCTGGATGGCTACACCTTC. Its protein is CASSTLDGYTF.